The present TCR beta chain was sequenced within a study of cytomegalovirus exposure and HLA in healthy donors. Findings and limits, study-wide: Some TCR beta chains (around 180 of them) were listed as cytomegalovirus-associated. Specificity for CMV antigens was confirmed in vitro for a few of the CMV-associated chains.

Details on this clone: No antigen is known for it.

Germline CDR1 and CDR2: WSHSY and SAAADI. Trimming took 4 bases from V and 0 from J, leaving 22 bases between them. This CDR3 region has 20 residues. Data came from immunoSEQ multiplex PCR; TCRdb stores just in-frame clones and leaves some out. The sample shows 100,000 to 150,000 clones, 89% of them seen only once. The TCR comes from a woman in her late teens or twenties in good health and CMV-seronegative. J is TRBJ2-6 and V is TRBV10-2, with a weak D call TRBD1 (5 bases). The source material was PBMCs. The CDR3 reads CASSGGPWAEGDSGANVLTF. The CDR3 DNA follows: TGCGCCAGCAGTGGCGGACCCTGGGCGGAAGGGGACTCTGGGGCCAACGTCCTGACTTTC.